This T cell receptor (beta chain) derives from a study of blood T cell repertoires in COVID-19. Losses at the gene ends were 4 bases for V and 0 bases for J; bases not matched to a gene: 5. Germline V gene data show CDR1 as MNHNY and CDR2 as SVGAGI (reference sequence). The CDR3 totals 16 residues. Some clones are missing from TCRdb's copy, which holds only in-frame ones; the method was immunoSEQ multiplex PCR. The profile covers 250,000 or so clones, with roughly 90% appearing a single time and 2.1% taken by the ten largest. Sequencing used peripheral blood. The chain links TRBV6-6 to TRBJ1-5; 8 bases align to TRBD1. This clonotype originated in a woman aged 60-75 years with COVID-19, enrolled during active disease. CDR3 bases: TGTGCCAGCAGTTCGCGGACAGGGTATAGCAATCAGCCCCAGCATTTT. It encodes CASSSRTGYSNQPQHF.